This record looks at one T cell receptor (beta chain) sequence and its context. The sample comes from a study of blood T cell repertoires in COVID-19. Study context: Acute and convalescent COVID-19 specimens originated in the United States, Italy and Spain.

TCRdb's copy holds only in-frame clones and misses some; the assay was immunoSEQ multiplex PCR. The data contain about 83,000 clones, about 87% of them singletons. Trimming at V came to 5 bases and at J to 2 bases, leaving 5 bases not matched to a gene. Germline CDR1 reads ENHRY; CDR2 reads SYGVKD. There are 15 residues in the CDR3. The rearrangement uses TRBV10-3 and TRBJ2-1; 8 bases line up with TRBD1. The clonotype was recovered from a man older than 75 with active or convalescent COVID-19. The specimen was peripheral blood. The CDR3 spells CAISQRTGTYNEQFF. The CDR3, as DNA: TGTGCCATCAGTCAGCGGACAGGGACCTACAATGAGCAGTTCTTC.